This TCR beta chain emerged from a study of cytomegalovirus exposure and HLA in healthy donors. These donors, healthy bone marrow donors, were studied. V lost 1 base and J lost 2, with 5 bases in between. Germline V gene lookup returns CDR1 GTSNPN and CDR2 SVGIG (reference sequence). CDR3 length: 12 amino acids. The PCR was carried out with 60 Vbeta primers and 13 Jbeta primers. Here immunoSEQ multiplex PCR was the method, and the copy in TCRdb shows in-frame clones only, minus some. This table holds tens of thousands of clones, about 75% found once. A remark on this clone: Its antigen remains unknown.

Study-wide results and caveats: On later analysis, the bulk of CMV-associated TCR beta chains appeared to be HLA-restricted. Some V segments (TRBV6-2 and TRBV6-3 among them) were excluded as indistinguishable.

Sequenced input: PBMCs. The chain employs TRBV30 and TRBJ1-2, with D maybe TRBD1 (5 bases). The clonotype comes from a middle-aged man in good health and CMV-seronegative. CDR3 in DNA: TGTGCCTGGAGTGAGGGGAACTATGGCTACACCTTC. Its translation: CAWSEGNYGYTF.